Listed here are 32 T cell receptor beta chains from one sample, sequenced in a study of cytomegalovirus exposure and HLA in healthy donors. Sequenced by immunoSEQ multiplex PCR; TCRdb stores in-frame clones only, minus some. The table records around 130,000 clones, about 90% of them present only once. The sequenced sample consisted of PBMCs. These receptors all come from a man under 40 in good health and CMV-seronegative.

This rearrangement joins TRBV5-1 to TRBJ2-3; TRBD1 is a possible D gene (5 bases). CDR1 SGHRS and CDR2 YFSETQ come from the germline V gene. This CDR3 has 12 amino acids. V lost 3 bases and J 6 bases, leaving 8 bases between the germline ends. The CDR3 region has the DNA TGCGCCAGCAGCTCCAGGGTTGATACGCAGTATTTT. Its translation: CASSSRVDTQYF.

The genes are TRBV4-1 and TRBJ1-1; 8 bases align to TRBD1. The CDR3 consists of 16 residues. With V trimmed by 0 bases and J by 5 bases, 8 bases remained unmatched. Germline values: CDR1 MGHRA, CDR2 YSYEKL. CDR3 amino acids: CASSQEFRGPRTEAFF. The CDR3 region has the DNA TGCGCCAGCAGCCAAGAATTCAGGGGGCCGAGAACTGAAGCTTTCTTT.

This clone was counted a few times. The V gene is TRBV2, the J gene TRBJ2-7; TRBD1 might be the D (6 bases). V dropped 6 bases and J dropped 0 bases, with 15 bases sitting between them. The CDR3 is 15 amino acids. Germline V gene sequence: CDR1 SNHLY, CDR2 FYNNEI. In DNA, the CDR3 is TGTGCCAGCAGAGAGGACAGTTTCAGCTCCTACGAGCAGTACTTC. Translated, it gives CASREDSFSSYEQYF.

The table lists this clone with a count of one. This chain links TRBV29-1 with TRBJ2-5, with 9 bases aligning to TRBD1. The CDR3 spans 14 residues. Looked up from germline, CDR1 is SQVTM and CDR2 is ANQGSEA. Losses at the gene ends were 5 bases for V and 7 bases for J; bases not matched to a gene: 11. The CDR3 region has the DNA TGCAGCGTTCATGGGACAGGGATGTTAGGGACCCAGTACTTC. Translating gives CSVHGTGMLGTQYF.

This clone appeared a single time. The chain combines TRBV19 with TRBJ2-7, with D possibly being TRBD1 (6 bases). Trimming pared 6 bases from V and 2 bases from J, leaving 14 bases between. From germline, CDR1 is LNHDA and CDR2 SQIVND (reference sequence). This CDR3 is 14 amino acids long. CDR3: CASRQGMNTYEQYF. CDR3 bases: TGTGCCAGTAGGCAGGGGATGAACACCTACGAGCAGTACTTC. Looking up the rest from reference TRBV19 and TRBJ2-7 gives the full variable domain: DGGITQSPKYLFRKEGQNVTLSCEQNLNHDAMYWYRQDPGQGLRLIYYSQIVNDFQKGDIAEGYSVSREKKESFPLTVTSAQKNPTAFYLCASRQGMNTYEQYFGPGTRLTVT.

The rearrangement links TRBV27 to TRBJ1-2, with D uncertain. The CDR3 contains 13 residues. V was pared by 3 bases and J by 0 bases, with 5 bases between. Germline CDR1 MNHEY, CDR2 SMNVEV (reference sequence). CDR3 protein: CASSFVANYGYTF. The CDR3 nucleotides read TGTGCCAGCAGTTTCGTCGCTAACTATGGCTACACCTTC.

This clone was detected only once. V usage is TRBV7-6 and J usage is TRBJ2-3; D unclear. The V gene lost 3 bases and the J gene lost 2 bases, with 9 bases spanning the gap. This CDR3 spans 14 amino acids. Germline CDR1 and CDR2: SGHVS and FNYEAQ. DNA for the CDR3: TGTGCCAGCAGCTTTATGGGCACCACAGATACGCAGTATTTT. This translates into CASSFMGTTDTQYF.

The rearrangement links TRBV9 to TRBJ1-2, with unresolved D. Germline CDR1 and CDR2: SGDLS and YYNGEE. V shed 0 bases and J shed 1 base, with 10 bases lying between them. The CDR3 is made up of 15 amino acids. CDR3 coding DNA: TGTGCCAGCAGCGTAGCGTCGCGGGTTAACTATGGCTACACCTTC. Translation gives CASSVASRVNYGYTF.

The rearrangement joins TRBV18 to TRBJ1-5; D is unresolved. This CDR3 spans 16 amino acids. Germline V gives CDR1 KGHSH, CDR2 LQKENI. V dropped 3 bases and J dropped 2 bases, with 14 bases sitting between them. This CDR3 is CASSPRWGEGNQPQHF. CDR3 nucleotide sequence: TGTGCCAGCTCACCCCGGTGGGGAGAGGGCAATCAGCCCCAGCATTTT.

The chain is built from TRBV27 and TRBJ2-7; D is perhaps TRBD1 (6 bases). Germline assignment: CDR1 MNHEY and CDR2 SMNVEV (reference sequence). V shed 6 bases and J shed 7 bases, with 16 bases lying between them. The CDR3 extends over 13 amino acids. In nucleotides, the CDR3 is TGTGCCAGCAGCCACACAGGGTTGGAAGAGCAGTACTTC. It yields the protein CASSHTGLEEQYF.

Concerning this clone: One end of the junction fails to match germline, which may point to a read error. The V call is TRBV6-6, the J call TRBJ1-1; 8 nucleotides align to TRBD1. CDR1 is MNHNY and CDR2 is SVGAGI in the germline V gene (reference sequence). The CDR3 spans 15 residues. The CDR3 loop reads CASSALTGVKTEAFF. The CDR3 DNA reads as TGTGCCAGCAGTGCCCTGACAGGGGTGAAAACTGAAGCTTTCTTT.

The chain recombines TRBV4-2 with TRBJ1-2, with a weak D call TRBD1 (5 bases). The CDR3 has 15 residues. The germline V and J ends were trimmed by 0 bases and 4 bases, with 12 bases remaining between them. In germline, CDR1 is LGHNA, CDR2 YNFKEQ. CDR3 sequence (DNA): TGTGCCAGCAGCCAAGATACTGGGGCAGGCTATGGCTACACCTTC. Its protein is CASSQDTGAGYGYTF.

The genes are TRBV4-1 and TRBJ2-3, with 13 bases lining up with TRBD2. Germline CDR1 is MGHRA and CDR2 is YSYEKL. The CDR3 is made up of 20 amino acids. V gave up 0 bases and J gave up 5 bases; unmatched junction bases: 14. This CDR3 reads CASSQDPTRWTSGGGDTQYF. DNA for the CDR3: TGCGCCAGCAGCCAAGACCCGACGAGATGGACTAGCGGGGGTGGAGATACGCAGTATTTT.

V and J are TRBV6-1 and TRBJ1-1; 8 nucleotides align to TRBD1. Germline assignment: CDR1 MNHNS and CDR2 SASEGT. The CDR3 covers 15 residues. V lost 8 bases and J lost 4; bases outside the gene matches: 12. CDR3 in amino acids: CASSRNRQGFTEAFF. CDR3 bases: TGTGCCAGCTCCAGGAACCGACAGGGGTTCACTGAAGCTTTCTTT.

This chain links TRBV13 with TRBJ2-2; 7 nucleotides match TRBD1. CDR1 is PRHDT and CDR2 is FYEKMQ in the germline V gene (reference sequence). Trimming took 5 bases from V and 0 from J; bases not matched to a gene: 6. The CDR3 covers 16 residues. CDR3 in DNA: TGTGCCAGCAGCCTACGACAGGGCACGAACACCGGGGAGCTGTTTTTT. This encodes CASSLRQGTNTGELFF. Full variable domain (rest looked up from reference TRBV13 and TRBJ2-2): AAGVIQSPRHLIKEKRETATLKCYPIPRHDTVYWYQQGPGQDPQFLISFYEKMQSDKGSIPDRFSAQQFSDYHSELNMSSLELGDSALYFCASSLRQGTNTGELFFGEGSRLTVL.

V gene TRBV4-3 combines with J gene TRBJ2-3; 8 bases agree with TRBD2. Germline V gives CDR1 LGHNA, CDR2 YSLEER. This CDR3 contains 16 residues. The V gene end was trimmed by 0 bases and the J gene end by 7 bases; junction bases not matched to a gene: 9. The CDR3 region is CASSQDLRGDIYTQYF. The CDR3 nucleotides are TGCGCCAGCAGCCAAGATCTGCGGGGGGACATATATACGCAGTATTTT.

The CDR3: CASSQVSGDSNYGYTF. Here the CDR3 DNA reads TGCGCCAGCAGCCAAGTCTCAGGGGATTCTAACTATGGCTACACCTTC. The V and J genes are TRBV4-1 and TRBJ1-2; a weak D match, TRBD1 (6 bases). V was pared by 1 base and J by 0 bases, with 12 bases between. This CDR3 contains 16 residues. Germline V gives CDR1 MGHRA, CDR2 YSYEKL.

The chain is built from TRBV19 and TRBJ2-1, with 11 bases that match TRBD2. The CDR3 has 13 residues. Germline V gene lookup returns CDR1 LNHDA and CDR2 SQIVND (reference sequence). With V trimmed by 8 bases and J by 8 bases, 5 bases remained unmatched. The CDR3 sequence is CASSSGGIDEQFF. The DNA for the CDR3 is TGTGCCAGTTCTAGCGGGGGGATCGATGAGCAGTTCTTC.

The rearrangement links TRBV4-3 to TRBJ2-7; tentative D call: TRBD1 (6 bases). Between the trimmed V and J ends, which lost 0 bases and 3 bases, there was a span of 12 bases. In germline, CDR1 is LGHNA, CDR2 YSLEER. This CDR3 comprises 15 residues. CDR3 sequence: CASSQDLGQSYEQYF. The CDR3 DNA is TGCGCCAGCAGCCAAGATCTGGGACAAAGCTACGAGCAGTACTTC.

V and J are TRBV5-1 and TRBJ2-5, with D perhaps TRBD1 (6 bases). This CDR3 has 15 amino acids. V lost 5 bases and J 5 bases, leaving 19 bases between the germline ends. Germline values: CDR1 SGHRS, CDR2 YFSETQ. The CDR3 coding sequence is TGCGCCAGCAGATGGACAGTGGGTTTTAGCGAGACCCAGTACTTC. Its protein product is CASRWTVGFSETQYF.

The count of this clone is one. The chain recombines TRBV29-1 with TRBJ2-1; D might be TRBD2 (6 bases). CDR1 SQVTM and CDR2 ANQGSEA come from the germline V gene. Trimming cost V 3 bases and J 2 bases, with 17 bases left between them. The CDR3 extends over 16 amino acids. The CDR3 DNA follows: TGCAGCGTTGAGGGTATCCGAGGGGAGGCCTACAATGAGCAGTTCTTC. Translating gives CSVEGIRGEAYNEQFF.

V gene TRBV6-5 combines with J gene TRBJ1-4; D remains ambiguous. This CDR3 spans 12 amino acids. The V gene lost 5 bases and the J gene lost 4 bases, with 5 bases spanning the gap. In germline, CDR1 is MNHEY, CDR2 SVGAGI. The CDR3 nucleotides read TGTGCCAGCAGTGGCAGTAATGAAAAACTGTTTTTT. Its translation: CASSGSNEKLFF.

This clone occurred a few times. The chain's CDR3 is CASRRDRGLFF. The CDR3 bases are TGTGCCAGCAGGAGGGACAGGGGACTGTTTTTT. This chain connects TRBV28 to TRBJ1-4, with 10 bases aligning to TRBD1. The CDR3 totals 11 residues. The V and J ends lost 6 bases and 13 bases, in that order; junction bases with no gene match: 2. CDR1 is MDHEN, CDR2 SYDVKM, per germline.

The chain is built from TRBV4-1 and TRBJ2-1; tentatively, D is TRBD1 (5 bases). CDR1 and CDR2 (germline): MGHRA, YSYEKL. The CDR3 is made up of 14 amino acids. Trimming took off 4 bases at V and 2 bases at J, with 9 bases between the two ends. CDR3 DNA sequence: TGCGCCAGCAGCCCCCCGACAGCCTACAATGAGCAGTTCTTC. Protein product: CASSPPTAYNEQFF.

This chain links TRBV27 with TRBJ2-2; D ambiguous. The V gene's germline CDR1 is MNHEY and CDR2 SMNVEV (reference sequence). The V end was cut by 8 bases, the J end by 2 bases, with 9 bases between. The CDR3 length is 13 residues. The CDR3 DNA is TGTGCCAGCTGCGGCAGTAACACCGGGGAGCTGTTTTTT. This gives the protein CASCGSNTGELFF.

The genes are TRBV27 and TRBJ1-2; 9 nucleotides agree with TRBD1. Losses at the gene ends were 5 bases for V and 4 bases for J; bases not matched to a gene: 14. Germline V gene data show CDR1 as MNHEY and CDR2 as SMNVEV (reference sequence). The CDR3 loop spans 17 amino acids. Here the CDR3 DNA reads TGTGCCAGCAGTACTTTCTCGGACAGGGGAAAAACCTATGGCTACACCTTC. Its translation: CASSTFSDRGKTYGYTF.

The rearrangement joins TRBV5-1 to TRBJ2-7; 12 bases are shared with TRBD2. Germline V lookup: CDR1 SGHRS, CDR2 YFSETQ. The V segment lost 2 bases and the J segment 3 bases; nucleotides outside the gene matches: 15. The length of the CDR3 is 19 residues. Written as DNA, the CDR3 is TGCGCCAGCAGCTTAGCCCCGGCTAGCGGGGGGGCCCTCTTCTACGAGCAGTACTTC. This encodes CASSLAPASGGALFYEQYF.

The chain recombines TRBV27 with TRBJ1-1; D not certain. Trimming removed 6 bases from V and 4 bases from J, with 9 bases in between. Germline V gene sequence: CDR1 MNHEY, CDR2 SMNVEV (reference sequence). There are 12 residues in the CDR3. In nucleotides, the CDR3 is TGTGCCAGCAGGGCCGTTGGCACTGAAGCTTTCTTT. Residues: CASRAVGTEAFF.

The chain employs TRBV7-9 and TRBJ1-6; 8 bases map to TRBD1. The CDR3 length is 14 residues. V shed 4 bases, J shed 13 bases, and the junction held 9 bases outside the gene matches. The germline gives CDR1 SEHNR, CDR2 FQNEAQ (reference sequence). The CDR3 sequence is CASSSTGAGSPLHF. The CDR3 nucleotides are TGTGCCAGCAGCTCGACAGGGGCAGGGTCCCCCCTCCACTTT.

The V gene is TRBV9, the J gene TRBJ2-1; no reliable D call. This CDR3 has 16 amino acids. Trimming removed 0 bases at V and 0 bases at J, with 10 bases between. Per germline, CDR1 SGDLS and CDR2 YYNGEE. This CDR3 reads CASSVGPPRSYNEQFF. CDR3 bases: TGTGCCAGCAGCGTAGGTCCTCCCCGCTCCTACAATGAGCAGTTCTTC.

The chain couples TRBV7-9 to TRBJ2-6, with D unresolved. V lost 3 bases and J lost 0, with 9 bases in between. CDR1 SEHNR and CDR2 FQNEAQ come from the germline V gene (reference sequence). CDR3 length equals 16 residues. The CDR3 nucleotides read TGTGCCAGCAGCTTTGAAACAGCCTCTGGGGCCAACGTCCTGACTTTC. Protein product: CASSFETASGANVLTF.

The CDR3 loop reads CASSYKGATYNSPLHF. The CDR3 DNA is TGTGCCAGCAGTTATAAAGGGGCCACATATAATTCACCCCTCCACTTT. V and J are TRBV6-5 and TRBJ1-6, with D possibly being TRBD1 (5 bases). V was trimmed by 3 bases and J by 4 bases, leaving 13 bases between them. Per germline, CDR1 MNHEY and CDR2 SVGAGI. The CDR3 extends over 16 amino acids.